A single sample gave rise to the 27 T cell receptor beta chains below, sequenced in a study of cytomegalovirus exposure and HLA in healthy donors. The PCR ran on 60 Vbeta and 13 Jbeta primers. Some clones are missing from TCRdb's copy, which holds only in-frame ones; the method was immunoSEQ multiplex PCR. The sample lists roughly 30,000 clones, approximately 87% occurring once. Sample: PBMCs. These receptors originate from a boy younger than 18 in good health and CMV-seronegative.

This chain joins TRBV19 and TRBJ1-6; perhaps TRBD1 as D (6 bases). The CDR3 covers 17 residues. Deletions cut 10 bases from V and 7 bases from J, with 26 bases between. Per germline, CDR1 LNHDA and CDR2 SQIVND (reference sequence). CDR3 protein: CATRPLRTANPNSPLHF. CDR3 DNA sequence: TGTGCCACTCGACCTTTACGGACAGCCAACCCCAATTCACCCCTCCACTTT.

The chain uses TRBV14 and TRBJ1-2, with D unclear. Trimming removed 2 bases from V and 5 bases from J, with 12 bases in between. CDR3 length: 14 residues. Germline values: CDR1 SGHDN, CDR2 FVKESK. The CDR3 nucleotides are TGTGCCAGCAGCCAACACAATGGAGGATATGGCTACACCTTC. Translated: CASSQHNGGYGYTF.

The rearrangement uses TRBV7-3 and TRBJ2-3; the match to TRBD1 covers 9 bases. CDR1 is SGHTA, CDR2 FQGTGA, per germline. This CDR3 has 14 residues. After removal of 5 bases from V and 1 base from J, the junction contained 1 base not matched to a gene. The CDR3 region has the DNA TGTGCCAGCAGCCGGGACAGGGGCACAGATACGCAGTATTTT. This encodes CASSRDRGTDTQYF.

The chain employs TRBV30 and TRBJ2-1; 12 nucleotides match TRBD1. Germline values: CDR1 GTSNPN, CDR2 SVGIG (reference sequence). V was pared by 3 bases and J by 4 bases, with 16 bases of the junction left unmatched. There are 19 residues in the CDR3. The CDR3 sequence is CAWSATGRDRGRRYNEQFF. DNA for the CDR3: TGTGCCTGGAGCGCAACGGGTCGGGACAGGGGGCGACGGTACAATGAGCAGTTCTTC. Using reference TRBV30 and TRBJ2-1 for the parts outside the CDR3, the full variable domain is SQTIHQWPATLVQPVGSPLSLECTVEGTSNPNLYWYRQAAGRGLQLLFYSVGIGQISSEVPQNLSASRPQDRQFILSSKKLLLSDSGFYLCAWSATGRDRGRRYNEQFFGPGTRLTVL.

This clone was detected once. This chain connects TRBV19 to TRBJ1-5; 9 bases map to TRBD1. V was clipped by 3 bases and J by 9 bases; unmatched bases: 9. The CDR3 consists of 15 residues. CDR1 is LNHDA, CDR2 SQIVND, per germline (reference sequence). CDR3: CASSILDRGLGPQHF. CDR3 DNA: TGTGCCAGTAGTATTCTGGACAGGGGCCTGGGGCCCCAGCATTTT.

The chain uses TRBV2 and TRBJ1-4; no definite D call. Germline CDR1 SNHLY, CDR2 FYNNEI. Trimming removed 3 bases from V and 7 bases from J, with 12 bases in between. This CDR3 has 14 amino acids. Here the CDR3 reads CASSERLGSEKLFF. CDR3 nucleotide sequence: TGTGCCAGCAGTGAGCGGCTGGGTAGTGAAAAACTGTTTTTT.

The chain has TRBV19 and TRBJ2-7; perhaps TRBD2 as D (5 bases). The CDR3 length is 14 residues. The germline V gene has CDR1 LNHDA and CDR2 SQIVND (reference sequence). Trimming left V 2 bases short and J 2 bases short, with 10 bases between. CDR3 coding DNA: TGTGCCAGTAGTATAACCGGGATCACCTACGAGCAGTACTTC. It is translated as CASSITGITYEQYF. The full variable domain, with the rest looked up from reference TRBV19 and TRBJ2-7, is DGGITQSPKYLFRKEGQNVTLSCEQNLNHDAMYWYRQDPGQGLRLIYYSQIVNDFQKGDIAEGYSVSREKKESFPLTVTSAQKNPTAFYLCASSITGITYEQYFGPGTRLTVT.

V usage is TRBV6-5 and J usage is TRBJ2-5, with 10 nucleotides matching TRBD1. CDR1 MNHEY and CDR2 SVGAGI come from the germline V gene. This CDR3 comprises 15 residues. The ends lost 2 bases at V and 4 bases at J; junction bases unmatched: 4. CDR3 loop: CASSYGTGVGETQYF. In DNA, the CDR3 is TGTGCCAGCAGTTACGGGACAGGGGTCGGAGAGACCCAGTACTTC.

The rearrangement links TRBV29-1 to TRBJ1-1, with 9 positions matching TRBD1. Germline CDR1 SQVTM, CDR2 ANQGSEA. The CDR3 is made up of 12 amino acids. The junction had 4 bases not matched to a gene; V was cut back by 0 bases and J by 11 bases. CDR3 residues: CSVEEQGALAFF. Written as DNA, the CDR3 is TGCAGCGTTGAAGAACAGGGGGCTCTCGCTTTCTTT.

The chain is built from TRBV13 and TRBJ2-1; 14 bases match TRBD2. This CDR3 spans 18 amino acids. The V gene end was trimmed by 2 bases and the J gene end by 6 bases; junction bases not matched to a gene: 9. Germline V gene data show CDR1 as PRHDT and CDR2 as FYEKMQ (reference sequence). The CDR3 reads CASSLRTSGGRTRNEQFF. The DNA of the CDR3 is TGTGCCAGCAGCTTAAGGACTAGCGGGGGGCGTACCCGCAATGAGCAGTTCTTC.

V usage is TRBV7-8 and J usage is TRBJ2-1; no reliable D call. V shed 9 bases and J shed 15 bases, with 27 bases lying between them. The CDR3 totals 14 residues. CDR1 and CDR2 from the germline V gene are SGHVS and FQNEAQ. The CDR3 bases are TGTGCCAGTGGCGACGAGCTTTTTACAGTTCACCTGTTCTTC. Translated: CASGDELFTVHLFF.

The chain recombines TRBV6-4 with TRBJ1-6, with a weak D call TRBD1 (5 bases). Trimming stripped 6 bases from V and 5 bases from J, with 20 bases between. The CDR3 runs 17 residues. Germline V CDR1 and CDR2: MRHNA, SNTAGT. The CDR3 loop reads CASRIRKTAFDNSPLHF. In DNA form, the CDR3 reads TGTGCCAGCAGGATACGAAAGACAGCTTTCGATAATTCACCCCTCCACTTT.

The J gene is TRBJ2-3, the V gene TRBV7-2; D is unclear. CDR1 and CDR2 from the germline V gene are SGHTA and FQGNSA. The CDR3 covers 15 residues. V was shortened by 3 bases and J by 0 bases, with 10 bases between the two germline ends. CDR3 DNA sequence: TGTGCCAGCAGCTTTCAGGCAGCAAGCACAGATACGCAGTATTTT. Translated: CASSFQAASTDTQYF.

The chain couples TRBV10-1 to TRBJ2-5, with D unclear. The J call may be incorrect, as the DNA end agrees better with TRBJ2-7. The CDR3 has 11 amino acids. CDR1 and CDR2 from the germline V gene are WNHNN and SYGVQD (reference sequence). For the CDR3, the DNA is TGCGCCAGCAGTAGGGACTACGAGCAGTACTTC. The encoded protein is CASSRDYEQYF.

The CDR3 loop is CASSRGQGNSGELFF. CDR3 nucleotides: TGTGCCAGCAGCAGGGGACAGGGGAATTCCGGGGAGCTGTTTTTT. The chain employs TRBV5-5 and TRBJ2-2; the match to TRBD1 covers 10 bases. CDR1 and CDR2 from the germline V gene are SGHKS and YYEKEE (reference sequence). Trimming cost V 4 bases and J 6 bases; bases outside gene matches: 6. This CDR3 is 15 amino acids long.

V usage is TRBV19 and J usage is TRBJ2-2; 11 bases agree with TRBD1. Germline V lookup: CDR1 LNHDA, CDR2 SQIVND (reference sequence). The CDR3 runs 17 residues. J was trimmed by 5 bases and V by 4 bases; bases with no gene match: 9. CDR3: CASSTHTGTGGTGELFF. The CDR3 region has the DNA TGTGCCAGTAGTACCCACACCGGGACAGGGGGGACCGGGGAGCTGTTTTTT.

CDR3 loop: CASSLLAGVPSSYNEQFF. As DNA, the CDR3 is TGTGCCAGCAGCTTGTTAGCGGGGGTGCCTAGCTCCTACAATGAGCAGTTCTTC. The V and J genes are TRBV5-4 and TRBJ2-1; 9 bases agree with TRBD2. J gave up 0 bases and V 1 base, and 8 bases lay outside the gene matches. Germline CDR1 reads SGHNT; CDR2 reads YYREEE (reference sequence). This CDR3 region has 18 residues.

This clone showed up just a few times. The rearrangement links TRBV5-6 to TRBJ1-4, with 8 bases aligning to TRBD1. CDR3 length equals 15 residues. Germline assignment: CDR1 SGHDT and CDR2 YYEEEE. The J segment lost 14 bases and the V segment lost 0 bases, leaving 12 bases of the junction unmatched. CDR3 bases: TGTGCCAGCAGCTTGGGTACGGACAGGGTTCCATTTCTGTTTTTT. Translated: CASSLGTDRVPFLFF.

V is TRBV27 and J is TRBJ2-3; TRBD2 agrees at 13 bases. Trimming cost V 6 bases and J 0 bases; bases outside gene matches: 3. The CDR3 covers 16 residues. Germline CDR1 is MNHEY and CDR2 is SMNVEV (reference sequence). The CDR3 DNA reads TGTGCCAGCAGGCGGGGACTAGCGGGGAGCACAGATACGCAGTATTTT. Translated: CASRRGLAGSTDTQYF.

This clone was observed a single time. The genes are TRBV4-1 and TRBJ2-2; the D gene is possibly TRBD2 (6 bases). From germline, CDR1 is MGHRA and CDR2 YSYEKL. The CDR3 consists of 17 residues. Trimming left V 6 bases short and J 5 bases short, with 22 bases between. In DNA form, the CDR3 reads TGCGCCAGCAGTCTCCCGCCAGGGCAGGGAGGAACCGGGGAGCTGTTTTTT. Its translation: CASSLPPGQGGTGELFF.

Comments on this clone: Other DNA sequences within the sample encode an identical CDR3. The chain recombines TRBV18 with TRBJ2-7; TRBD2 aligns across 8 bases. The junction had 1 base not matched to a gene; V was cut back by 0 bases and J by 3 bases. This CDR3 has 14 residues. Germline V gene sequence: CDR1 KGHSH, CDR2 LQKENI. This CDR3 reads CASSPPAGGYEQYF. CDR3 DNA sequence: TGTGCCAGCTCACCACCTGCGGGGGGCTACGAGCAGTACTTC.

This clone was seen a single time. V gene TRBV7-9 combines with J gene TRBJ2-2; D perhaps matches TRBD1 (5 bases). The CDR3 has 15 amino acids. The V gene lost 2 bases and the J gene lost 4 bases, with 11 bases spanning the gap. Germline loops: CDR1 SEHNR, CDR2 FQNEAQ (reference sequence). Written as DNA, the CDR3 is TGTGCCAGCAGCTTATGGCAGGGTCTCACCGGGGAGCTGTTTTTT. Translating gives CASSLWQGLTGELFF. Combining the CDR3 with reference TRBV7-9 and TRBJ2-2 gives the whole variable domain DTGVSQNPRHKITKRGQNVTFRCDPISEHNRLYWYRQTLGQGPEFLTYFQNEAQLEKSRLLSDRFSAERPKGSFSTLEIQRTEQGDSAMYLCASSLWQGLTGELFFGEGSRLTVL.

This sequence joins TRBV28 and TRBJ2-3, with TRBD1 matching 8 bases. V was clipped by 5 bases and J by 7 bases; unmatched bases: 8. Germline V lookup: CDR1 MDHEN, CDR2 SYDVKM. The CDR3 loop spans 14 amino acids. CDR3 nucleotide sequence: TGTGCCAGCAGTCCCCTCGGACAGGGAAATACGCAGTATTTT. This encodes CASSPLGQGNTQYF.

This chain uses TRBV9 with TRBJ2-3; D perhaps matches TRBD2 (5 bases). The germline V and J ends were trimmed by 4 bases and 2 bases, with 17 bases remaining between them. CDR1 SGDLS and CDR2 YYNGEE come from the germline V gene. This CDR3 comprises 16 residues. CDR3 region: CASSTERQLITDTQYF. Written as DNA, the CDR3 is TGTGCCAGCAGCACCGAGCGGCAGCTAATCACAGATACGCAGTATTTT.

V usage is TRBV11-2 and J usage is TRBJ2-3, with 7 bases that match TRBD2. J lost 5 bases, V lost 2 bases, and 13 bases had no gene match. The CDR3 is made up of 17 amino acids. The germline V gene encodes CDR1 SGHAT and CDR2 FQNNGV. The CDR3 here is CASSLIGSGGWEDTQYF. CDR3 DNA: TGTGCCAGCAGCTTAATAGGTTCGGGGGGTTGGGAAGATACGCAGTATTTT.

The V and J genes are TRBV7-2 and TRBJ2-5, with 11 bases identical to TRBD2. This CDR3 is 15 amino acids long. J lost 5 bases, V lost 4 bases, and 6 bases had no gene match. Germline V gene sequence: CDR1 SGHTA, CDR2 FQGNSA. For the CDR3, the DNA is TGTGCCAGCAGCTCTCTAGCGGGGGGAGGGGAGACCCAGTACTTC. It is translated as CASSSLAGGGETQYF. Supplemented by reference TRBV7-2 and TRBJ2-5, the full variable domain reads GAGVSQSPSNKVTEKGKDVELRCDPISGHTALYWYRQSLGQGLEFLIYFQGNSAPDKSGLPSDRFSAERTGGSVSTLTIQRTQQEDSAVYLCASSSLAGGGETQYFGPGTRLLVL.

The chain has TRBV5-5 and TRBJ2-7, with D possibly matching TRBD1 (6 bases). Between the trimmed V and J ends, which lost 4 bases and 0 bases, there was a span of 11 bases. The CDR3 runs to 14 residues. From germline, CDR1 is SGHKS and CDR2 YYEKEE (reference sequence). The CDR3: CASSPRTDSYEQYF. CDR3 coding DNA: TGTGCCAGCAGCCCCCGGACAGACTCCTACGAGCAGTACTTC.